This note documents a single TCR beta chain sequence. Original methodology: Quantification of nucleated cells was approximated via reference gene primer amplification. TCRdb keeps only in-frame clones here, not all; method: immunoSEQ multiplex PCR. From that table come the V and J calls and clone size; the DNA was used to work out D and trimming. The table shows over 35,000 clones, with over 75% occurring only once. This CDR3 is built from 13 residues. CDR1 is SEHNR and CDR2 is FQNEAQ in the germline V gene (reference sequence). Trimming took off 1 base at V and 5 bases at J, with 8 bases between the two ends. This entry belongs to a study of blood T cell repertoires in COVID-19.

The sample consisted of peripheral blood. This receptor was taken from a woman over 75 with COVID-19, enrolled during active disease. J is TRBJ2-5 and V is TRBV7-9, with a tentative D call TRBD2 (6 bases). CDR3 loop: CASSLEGTETQYF. The CDR3 DNA reads as TGTGCCAGCAGCTTAGAGGGGACTGAGACCCAGTACTTC. Complete variable domain (other parts from reference TRBV7-9 and TRBJ2-5): DTGVSQNPRHKITKRGQNVTFRCDPISEHNRLYWYRQTLGQGPEFLTYFQNEAQLEKSRLLSDRFSAERPKGSFSTLEIQRTEQGDSAMYLCASSLEGTETQYFGPGTRLLVL.